This T cell receptor beta chain was found in a study of cytomegalovirus exposure and HLA in healthy donors. Overall study results and limits: Among TCR beta chains, those listed as cytomegalovirus-associated numbered about 160. Researchers had no immune exposure information except CMV serostatus available. A few of the chains that were CMV-associated were confirmed in vitro to be specific for CMV antigens.

The CDR3 has 15 residues. Germline CDR1 is MDHEN and CDR2 is SYDVKM. Trimming cost V 3 bases and J 3 bases, with 15 bases left between them. Concerning this clone itself: Its antigen remains unidentified.

The PCR ran on 60 Vbeta and 13 Jbeta primers. Assay used: immunoSEQ multiplex PCR; TCRdb lists only in-frame clones, some missing. Its clone listing holds roughly 120,000 clones. The V gene is TRBV28, the J gene TRBJ2-7, with D tentatively TRBD1 (5 bases). The TCR was taken from a man aged 35 to 55 in good health and CMV-seronegative. Sequencing used PBMCs. The DNA for the CDR3 is TGTGCCAGCAGTTTGGGGCAGGGTTCCCTCTACGAGCAGTACTTC. Translation gives CASSLGQGSLYEQYF.